The source of this TCR beta chain is a study of cytomegalovirus exposure and HLA in healthy donors. Regarding the study as a whole: A few chains linked to CMV were shown in vitro to be specific for CMV antigens.

This CDR3 comprises 13 residues. J lost 4 bases, V lost 5 bases, and 3 bases had no gene match. The germline CDR1 and CDR2 sequences are ENHRY and SYGVKD. Details on this clone: Its antigen is not identified.

The PCR made use of 60 Vbeta and 13 Jbeta primers. TCRdb's copy holds only in-frame clones and misses some; the assay was immunoSEQ multiplex PCR. The sample has more than 100,000 clones, roughly three quarters seen once. The chain is built from TRBV10-3 and TRBJ1-2, with TRBD1 matching over 8 bases. Sequenced: PBMCs. The TCR sequence derives from a woman in her thirties or forties in good health and CMV-seronegative. The CDR3 nucleotides are TGTGCCATCAGTCGGACAGGGCCCTATGGCTACACCTTC. Translated: CAISRTGPYGYTF.